This TCR beta chain emerged from a study of blood T cell repertoires in COVID-19. Study overall: Specimens from acute and convalescent COVID-19 originated in the United States, Italy and Spain.

Per the study methods: Reference gene primer amplification gave estimated nucleated cell counts. The method was immunoSEQ multiplex PCR; TCRdb's version includes in-frame clones alone and lacks a portion of them. V, J and clone size are taken as reported in that table, and D and trimming were inferred from the DNA itself. Found here are about 170,000 clones, roughly 80% of them singletons; the top ten hold roughly 9.1%. Germline values: CDR1 MNHEY, CDR2 SVGEGT. V gave up 1 base and J gave up 3 bases, with 7 bases separating them. The CDR3 is made up of 13 amino acids. The sample consisted of peripheral blood. The gene calls are TRBV6-2 or TRBV6-3 and TRBJ2-7; no firm D call. The sequence was obtained from a woman aged 70-85 years with acute or convalescent COVID-19. The CDR3 spells CASSYFGGYEQYF. The CDR3, as DNA: TGTGCCAGCAGTTACTTCGGCGGCTACGAGCAGTACTTC.